This TCR beta chain is from a study of blood T cells in healthy people across ages. With a J-beta primer mix and a sample-barcoded 5' primer, a second PCR ran 7 to 11 cycles. MiXCR, run by TCRdb on the 5' RACE reads, gives a single entry per CDR3 protein. Of some 900,000 distinct CDR3 sequences in the sample, roughly 48% are singletons; the top ten hold roughly 13%. In terms of origin and age, donors were healthy Caucasian individuals from Russia aged roughly 6 to 95. The CDR3 length is 13 residues. V shed 5 bases and J 7 bases; nucleotides not matched to a gene: 8. Per germline, CDR1 SGHTA and CDR2 FQGNSA.

This sequence joins TRBV7-2 and TRBJ2-7; the match to TRBD1 covers 7 bases. The specimen sequenced was blood. The sequence was collected from a man aged 30 to 39 in good health. This CDR3 is CASSRQGYNEQYF. The CDR3 DNA follows: TGTGCCAGCAGCCGACAGGGCTACAATGAGCAGTACTTC.